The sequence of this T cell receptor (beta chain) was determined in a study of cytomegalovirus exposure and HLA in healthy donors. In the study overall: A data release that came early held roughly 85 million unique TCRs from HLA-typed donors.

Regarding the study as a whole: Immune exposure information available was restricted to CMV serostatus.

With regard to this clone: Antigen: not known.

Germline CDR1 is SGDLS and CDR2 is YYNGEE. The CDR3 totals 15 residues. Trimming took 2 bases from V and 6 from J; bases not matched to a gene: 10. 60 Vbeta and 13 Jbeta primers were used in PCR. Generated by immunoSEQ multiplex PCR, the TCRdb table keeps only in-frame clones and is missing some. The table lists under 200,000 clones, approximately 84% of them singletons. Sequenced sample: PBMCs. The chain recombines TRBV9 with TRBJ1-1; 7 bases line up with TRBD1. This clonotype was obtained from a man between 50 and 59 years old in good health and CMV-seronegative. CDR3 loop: CASSVLPGGLSEAFF. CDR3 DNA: TGTGCCAGCAGCGTCCTCCCAGGGGGGTTATCTGAAGCTTTCTTT.